These T cell receptor beta chains were read from a single sample in a study of cytomegalovirus exposure and HLA in healthy donors. Measured with immunoSEQ multiplex PCR; TCRdb has only the in-frame clones, and not every one. Here the sample spans about 66,000 clones, about 97% being singletons. The sample was PBMCs. Source of these receptors: a woman under 30 in good health and CMV-seropositive. The CDR3 runs from the conserved cysteine through the conserved F or W. Fields, in order: clone size, V gene, J gene, D gene, CDR3 protein, CDR3 DNA. A D gene is named only where the DNA matches it firmly. The size field is filled for only some rows; it gives once, few, many or a size class.

>NA|TRBV5-1|TRBJ1-1|NA
CASSAGRTTEAFF
TGCGCCAGCAGCGCAGGGAGGACCACTGAAGCTTTCTTT
>NA|TRBV7-3|TRBJ1-1|TRBD1
CASSLWRDRENTEAFF
TGTGCCAGCAGCTTATGGCGGGACAGAGAGAACACTGAAGCTTTCTTT
>NA|TRBV10-1|TRBJ1-1|NA
CASRTHLNTEAFF
TGCGCCAGCAGGACACATCTGAACACTGAAGCTTTCTTT
>NA|TRBV7-3|TRBJ2-5|NA
CASSLTPGVKGETQYF
TGTGCCAGCAGCTTAACCCCAGGGGTAAAGGGGGAGACCCAGTACTTC
>NA|TRBV10-2|TRBJ2-1|NA
CATKGRSRYEQFF
TGCGCCACCAAGGGGAGGTCAAGGTATGAGCAGTTCTTC
>once|TRBV18|TRBJ2-7|NA
CASSRQGLYEQYF
TGTGCCAGCTCACGGCAGGGGTTATACGAGCAGTACTTC
>once|TRBV30|TRBJ2-1|TRBD2
CAWKRTSGSNEQFF
TGTGCCTGGAAACGGACTAGCGGTTCCAATGAGCAGTTCTTC
>NA|TRBV7-9|TRBJ2-7|TRBD2
CASSLAAGGAGYEQYF
TGTGCCAGCAGCTTAGCCGCGGGGGGCGCCGGATACGAGCAGTACTTC
>NA|TRBV14|TRBJ2-3|NA
CASSQRLPTDTQYF
TGTGCCAGCAGCCAGCGGCTCCCCACAGATACGCAGTATTTT
>once|TRBV5-6|TRBJ2-2|TRBD1
CASSLGGTGRTGELFF
TGTGCCAGCAGCTTGGGGGGGACAGGGAGGACCGGGGAGCTGTTTTTT
>NA|TRBV2|TRBJ2-7|NA
CASQGLQNTYEQYF
TGTGCCAGCCAAGGACTTCAGAATACCTACGAGCAGTACTTC
>NA|TRBV28|TRBJ2-1|TRBD2
CASISASGFPHEQFF
TGTGCCAGCATCTCTGCTAGCGGGTTTCCTCATGAGCAGTTCTTC
>NA|TRBV5-1|TRBJ2-7|NA
CASNINPGTGSYEQYF
TGCGCCAGCAACATCAACCCCGGGACTGGATCCTACGAGCAGTACTTC
>NA|TRBV11-2|TRBJ2-3|TRBD2
CASSFLLAGVGDTQYF
TGTGCCAGCAGCTTCTTACTAGCGGGAGTGGGAGATACGCAGTATTTT
>NA|TRBV7-9|TRBJ1-1|TRBD1
CASRPTGMNTEAFF
TGTGCCAGCAGGCCGACAGGGATGAACACTGAAGCTTTCTTT
>NA|TRBV18|TRBJ2-7|TRBD2
CASSPNSGRYEQYF
TGTGCCAGCTCACCGAATAGCGGGAGATACGAGCAGTACTTC
>NA|TRBV27|TRBJ2-3|TRBD2
CASRGYELAGTDTQYF
TGTGCCAGCAGAGGATATGAACTAGCGGGAACAGATACGCAGTATTTT
>NA|TRBV7-3|TRBJ1-2|TRBD1
CASSLTGQANYGYTF
TGTGCCAGCAGCTTAACGGGACAGGCGAACTATGGCTACACCTTC
>NA|TRBV7-3|TRBJ2-2|TRBD2
CASSTGAGGTNTGELFF
TGTGCCAGCAGCACGGGAGCGGGAGGGACGAACACCGGGGAGCTGTTTTTT
>once|TRBV19|TRBJ1-1|TRBD1
CASSVGQGGYTEAFF
TGTGCCAGTAGTGTAGGACAGGGGGGTTACACTGAAGCTTTCTTT
>NA|TRBV10-3|TRBJ1-2|NA
CAISVEGGRNGYTF
TGTGCCATCAGTGTAGAGGGAGGTAGGAATGGCTACACCTTC
>NA|TRBV9|TRBJ1-2|NA
CASSVKGGVGYTF
TGTGCCAGCAGCGTAAAAGGGGGAGTTGGCTACACCTTC
>once|TRBV4-1|TRBJ1-1|TRBD1
CASSQPGQGARGEAFF
TGCGCCAGCAGCCAACCGGGACAGGGGGCAAGGGGTGAAGCTTTCTTT
>NA|TRBV5-4|TRBJ2-7|NA
CASSRDLAPYEQYF
TGTGCCAGCAGTAGGGACTTAGCCCCCTACGAGCAGTACTTC
>NA|TRBV29-1|TRBJ2-4|TRBD1
CSVRGGAENIQYF
TGCAGCGTCAGAGGGGGCGCGGAAAACATTCAGTACTTC
>NA|TRBV19|TRBJ1-5|NA
CASNLSPGNNQPQHF
TGTGCCAGCAACCTCTCCCCAGGGAACAATCAGCCCCAGCATTTT
>once|TRBV28|TRBJ1-1|TRBD1
CASSLGNRGLGNTEAFF
TGTGCCAGCAGTCTCGGAAACAGGGGGCTAGGGAACACTGAAGCTTTCTTT
>NA|TRBV5-5|TRBJ2-3|TRBD2
CASIFGLAGSDTQYF
TGTGCCAGCATCTTCGGACTAGCGGGCTCCGATACGCAGTATTTT
>NA|TRBV6-4|TRBJ2-2|NA
CASSGTNTGELFF
TGTGCCAGCAGTGGGACTAACACCGGGGAGCTGTTTTTT
>NA|TRBV19|TRBJ1-1|NA
CASRSAEAFF
TGTGCCAGTAGATCGGCTGAAGCTTTCTTT
>NA|TRBV6-6|TRBJ1-2|NA
CASSETGPLNYGYTF
TGTGCCAGCAGCGAGACAGGCCCCCTTAACTATGGCTACACCTTC
>NA|TRBV28|TRBJ1-2|TRBD1
CASSQDPGQIYGYTF
TGTGCCAGCAGCCAAGATCCGGGACAGATATATGGCTACACCTTC
>NA|TRBV9|TRBJ2-5|NA
CASSVDPGQETQYF
TGTGCCAGCAGCGTAGACCCAGGACAAGAGACCCAGTACTTC
>NA|TRBV6-1|TRBJ1-1|TRBD1
CAISPTGGTEAFF
TGTGCCATTTCCCCCACAGGGGGCACTGAAGCTTTCTTT
>NA|TRBV29-1|TRBJ2-7|TRBD1
CSVSKDRGYYEQYF
TGCAGCGTTTCGAAGGACAGGGGGTACTACGAGCAGTACTTC
>NA|TRBV13|TRBJ1-2|TRBD1
CASSGQGADGYTF
TGTGCCAGCAGCGGACAGGGGGCGGATGGCTACACCTTC
>NA|TRBV4-1|TRBJ2-3|NA
CASSQVSEGTDTQYF
TGCGCCAGCAGCCAAGTCTCCGAGGGCACAGATACGCAGTATTTT
>NA|TRBV14|TRBJ1-3|NA
CASSQEQGPLVGNTIYF
TGTGCCAGCAGCCAGGAACAGGGCCCCCTCGTTGGAAACACCATATATTTT
>NA|TRBV6-5|TRBJ2-2|NA
CASSRVLGTGELFF
TGTGCCAGCAGCCGGGTTTTAGGCACCGGGGAGCTGTTTTTT
>NA|TRBV7-2|TRBJ1-2|NA
CASSELGQINYGYTF
TGTGCCAGCAGCGAACTCGGACAGATTAACTATGGCTACACCTTC
>NA|TRBV7-9|TRBJ1-2|NA
CASSLSFGLEGYTF
TGTGCCAGCAGCTTATCATTCGGATTGGAGGGCTACACCTTC
>NA|TRBV6-5|TRBJ2-7|NA
CASSYLAGVSYEQYF
TGTGCCAGCAGCTACTTGGCAGGGGTCTCCTACGAGCAGTACTTC
>NA|TRBV11-3|TRBJ2-3|TRBD2
CASSPSLAGGDTDTQYF
TGTGCCAGCAGCCCATCACTAGCGGGAGGGGACACAGATACGCAGTATTTT
>once|TRBV30|TRBJ2-7|NA
CAWSAQGYEQYF
TGTGCCTGGAGTGCACAGGGTTACGAGCAGTACTTC
>NA|TRBV16|TRBJ2-7|NA
CASSSDIHEQYF
TGTGCCAGCAGCTCGGACATCCACGAGCAGTACTTC
>NA|TRBV7-9|TRBJ2-3|TRBD1
CASSRTGASTDTQYF
TGTGCCAGCAGCCGGACAGGGGCTAGCACAGATACGCAGTATTTT
>NA|TRBV6-1|TRBJ2-7|NA
CASSEEVGTLLPGEGDEQYF
TGTGCCAGCAGTGAAGAGGTCGGGACACTGCTTCCTGGGGAGGGAGACGAGCAGTACTTC
>NA|TRBV7-9|TRBJ1-2|TRBD1
CASSLATGYGYTF
TGTGCCAGCAGCTTAGCGACAGGGTATGGCTACACCTTC